Below, 5 T cell receptor beta chains from the same sample are listed, as sequenced in a study of T cell responses to AZD1222 COVID-19 vaccine. The repertoire was sequenced with immunoSEQ multiplex PCR; TCRdb's copy has only in-frame clones and lacks some. Counted here are 95,000 to 110,000 clones, 88% occurring once; the ten biggest clones make up more than 8%. The input for sequencing was peripheral blood, taken on day 0 of AZD1222 vaccination. These receptors originate from an adult in good health.

The CDR3 sequence is CASSQDLDSLSDTQYF. The DNA of the CDR3 is TGCGCCAGCAGCCAAGATCTCGACTCATTATCAGATACGCAGTATTTT. The chain uses TRBV4-1 and TRBJ2-3; D unresolved. Germline values: CDR1 MGHRA, CDR2 YSYEKL. V was clipped by 0 bases and J by 4 bases, with 14 bases between them. The CDR3 is made up of 16 amino acids.

This clone was counted between two and nine times. V usage is TRBV10-3 and J usage is TRBJ1-2, with 7 bases matching TRBD1. This CDR3 has 17 residues. Trimming took 3 bases from V and 1 from J; bases not matched to a gene: 11. The V gene's germline CDR1 is ENHRY and CDR2 SYGVKD. CDR3 protein: CAISDPIGTANNYGYTF. For the CDR3, the DNA is TGTGCCATCAGTGACCCAATAGGGACAGCAAATAACTATGGCTACACCTTC.

V gene TRBV11-2 combines with J gene TRBJ1-6; D remains ambiguous. The V end was cut by 2 bases, the J end by 7 bases, with 3 bases between. The CDR3 length is 12 residues. CDR1 and CDR2 from the germline V gene are SGHAT and FQNNGV. This CDR3 is CASSLQNSPLHF. The DNA for the CDR3 is TGTGCCAGCAGCTTACAGAATTCACCCCTCCACTTT. Full variable domain (remainder filled in from reference TRBV11-2 and TRBJ1-6): EAGVAQSPRYKIIEKRQSVAFWCNPISGHATLYWYQQILGQGPKLLIQFQNNGVVDDSQLPKDRFSAERLKGVDSTLKIQPAKLEDSAVYLCASSLQNSPLHFGNGTRLTVT.

The chain carries TRBV2 and TRBJ2-7, with D unresolved. Between the trimmed V and J ends, which lost 10 bases and 2 bases, there was a span of 12 bases. This CDR3 region has 12 residues. Germline values: CDR1 SNHLY, CDR2 FYNNEI. In nucleotides, the CDR3 is TGTGCCACCCGAGGTGCCACCTACGAGCAGTACTTC. Translating it yields CATRGATYEQYF.

This chain uses TRBV4-1 with TRBJ2-1; 7 nucleotides match TRBD2. The CDR3 extends over 17 amino acids. The germline V gene encodes CDR1 MGHRA and CDR2 YSYEKL. V lost 5 bases, J lost 0 bases, and 10 bases stayed unmatched. As DNA, the CDR3 is TGCGCCAGCAGCGAGAAGAGCGGGGAGAGCTCCTACAATGAGCAGTTCTTC. Protein: CASSEKSGESSYNEQFF.